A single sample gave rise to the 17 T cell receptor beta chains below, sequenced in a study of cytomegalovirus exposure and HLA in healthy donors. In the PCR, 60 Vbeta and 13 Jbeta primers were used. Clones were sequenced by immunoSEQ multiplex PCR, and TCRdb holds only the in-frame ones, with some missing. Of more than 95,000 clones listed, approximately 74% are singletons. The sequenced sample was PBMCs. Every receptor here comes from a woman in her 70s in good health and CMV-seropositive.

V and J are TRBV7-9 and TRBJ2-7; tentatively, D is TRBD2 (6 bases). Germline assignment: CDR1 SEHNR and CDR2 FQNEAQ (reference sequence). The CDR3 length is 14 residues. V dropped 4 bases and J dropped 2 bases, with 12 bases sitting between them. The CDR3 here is CASSSVGGTYEQYF. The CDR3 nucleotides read TGTGCCAGCAGCTCCGTCGGGGGAACCTACGAGCAGTACTTC.

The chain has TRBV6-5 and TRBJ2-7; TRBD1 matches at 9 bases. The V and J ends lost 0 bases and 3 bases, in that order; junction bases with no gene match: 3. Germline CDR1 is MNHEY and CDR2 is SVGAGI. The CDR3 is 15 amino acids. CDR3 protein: CASSYSGTGIYEQYF. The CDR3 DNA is TGTGCCAGCAGTTACTCAGGGACAGGGATCTACGAGCAGTACTTC.

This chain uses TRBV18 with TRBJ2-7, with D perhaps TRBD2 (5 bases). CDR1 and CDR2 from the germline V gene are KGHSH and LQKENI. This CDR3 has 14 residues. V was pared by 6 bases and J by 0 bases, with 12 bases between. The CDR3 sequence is CASSQGGLSYEQYF. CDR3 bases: TGTGCCAGCTCTCAAGGCGGGCTCTCCTACGAGCAGTACTTC.

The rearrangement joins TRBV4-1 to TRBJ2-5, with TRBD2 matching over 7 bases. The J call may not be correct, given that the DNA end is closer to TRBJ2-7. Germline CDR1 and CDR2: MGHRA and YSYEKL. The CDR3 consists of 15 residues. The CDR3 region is CASSPILAGAYEQYF. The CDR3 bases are TGCGCCAGCAGCCCCATACTGGCGGGAGCTTACGAGCAGTACTTC.

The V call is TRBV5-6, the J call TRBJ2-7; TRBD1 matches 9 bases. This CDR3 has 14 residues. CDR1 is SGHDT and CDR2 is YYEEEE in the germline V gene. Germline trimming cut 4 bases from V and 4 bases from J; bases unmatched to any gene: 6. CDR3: CASSLDRGLYEQYF. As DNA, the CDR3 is TGTGCCAGCAGCCTAGACAGGGGGTTGTACGAGCAGTACTTC.

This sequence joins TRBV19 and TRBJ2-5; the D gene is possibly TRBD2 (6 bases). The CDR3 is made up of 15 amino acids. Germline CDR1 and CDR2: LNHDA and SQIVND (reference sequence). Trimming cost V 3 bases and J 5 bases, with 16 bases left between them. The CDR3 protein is CASSMGPGRTETQYF. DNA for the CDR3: TGTGCCAGTAGTATGGGTCCCGGGAGAACGGAGACCCAGTACTTC.

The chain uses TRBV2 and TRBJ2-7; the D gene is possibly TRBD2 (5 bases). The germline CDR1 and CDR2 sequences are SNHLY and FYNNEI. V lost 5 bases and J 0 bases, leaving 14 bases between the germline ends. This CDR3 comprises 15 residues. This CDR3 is CASSPLAGSSYEQYF. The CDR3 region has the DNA TGTGCCAGCAGTCCCCTGGCGGGTAGCTCCTACGAGCAGTACTTC.

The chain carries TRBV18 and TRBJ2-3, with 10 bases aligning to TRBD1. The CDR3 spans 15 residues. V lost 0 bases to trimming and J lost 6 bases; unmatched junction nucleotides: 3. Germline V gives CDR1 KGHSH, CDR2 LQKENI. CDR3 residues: CASSPPTGGMDTQYF. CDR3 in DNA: TGTGCCAGCTCACCACCGACAGGGGGCATGGATACGCAGTATTTT. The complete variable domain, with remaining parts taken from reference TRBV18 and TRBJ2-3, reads NAGVMQNPRHLVRRRGQEARLRCSPMKGHSHVYWYRQLPEEGLKFMVYLQKENIIDESGMPKERFSAEFPKEGPSILRIQQVVRGDSAAYFCASSPPTGGMDTQYFGPGTRLTVL.

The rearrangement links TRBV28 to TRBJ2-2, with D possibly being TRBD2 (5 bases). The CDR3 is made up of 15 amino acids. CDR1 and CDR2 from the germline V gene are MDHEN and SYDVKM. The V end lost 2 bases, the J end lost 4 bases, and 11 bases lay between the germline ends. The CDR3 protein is CASSLGASLTGELFF. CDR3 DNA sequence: TGTGCCAGCAGTTTAGGTGCTAGCCTCACCGGGGAGCTGTTTTTT.

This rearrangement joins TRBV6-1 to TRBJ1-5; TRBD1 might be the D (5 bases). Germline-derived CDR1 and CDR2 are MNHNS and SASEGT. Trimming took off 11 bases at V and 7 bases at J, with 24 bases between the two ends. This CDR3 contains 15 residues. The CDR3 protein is CASRWEGQGGQPQHF. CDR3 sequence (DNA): TGTGCCTCGCGTTGGGAGGGGCAGGGTGGACAGCCCCAGCATTTT.

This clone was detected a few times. For the CDR3, the DNA is TGTGCCAGCAGCGTAGAGGGGGGGGCCAGGGACGAAAAACTGTTTTTT. Translated: CASSVEGGARDEKLFF. V and J are TRBV9 and TRBJ1-4, with D perhaps TRBD1 (6 bases). Trimming removed 0 bases from V and 8 bases from J, with 17 bases in between. CDR1 and CDR2 from the germline V gene are SGDLS and YYNGEE. CDR3 size: 16 residues.

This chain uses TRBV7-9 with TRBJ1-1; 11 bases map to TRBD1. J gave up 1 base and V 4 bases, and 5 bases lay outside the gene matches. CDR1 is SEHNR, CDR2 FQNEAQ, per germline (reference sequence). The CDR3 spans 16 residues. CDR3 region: CASSYGQGAGNTEAFF. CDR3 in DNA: TGTGCCAGCAGCTATGGACAGGGGGCCGGGAACACTGAAGCTTTCTTT.

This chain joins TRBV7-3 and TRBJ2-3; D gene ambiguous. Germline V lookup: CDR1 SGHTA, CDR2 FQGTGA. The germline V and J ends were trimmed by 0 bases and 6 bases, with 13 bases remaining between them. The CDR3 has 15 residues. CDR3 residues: CASSLTSSHGDTQYF. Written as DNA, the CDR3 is TGTGCCAGCAGCTTAACGAGCTCCCACGGGGATACGCAGTATTTT. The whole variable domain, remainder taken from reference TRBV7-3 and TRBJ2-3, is GAGVSQTPSNKVTEKGKYVELRCDPISGHTALYWYRQSLGQGPEFLIYFQGTGAADDSGLPNDRFFAVRPEGSVSTLKIQRTERGDSAVYLCASSLTSSHGDTQYFGPGTRLTVL.

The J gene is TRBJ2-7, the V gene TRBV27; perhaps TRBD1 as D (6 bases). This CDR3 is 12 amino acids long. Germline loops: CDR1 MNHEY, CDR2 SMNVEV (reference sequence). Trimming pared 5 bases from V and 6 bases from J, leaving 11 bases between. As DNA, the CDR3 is TGTGCCAGCAGTCCCACAGGGCTCGAGCAGTACTTC. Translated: CASSPTGLEQYF.

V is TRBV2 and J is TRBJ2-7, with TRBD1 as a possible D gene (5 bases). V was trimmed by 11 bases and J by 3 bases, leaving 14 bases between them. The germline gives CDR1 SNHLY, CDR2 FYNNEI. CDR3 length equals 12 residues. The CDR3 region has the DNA TGTGCCGTAAGGACATCCTTCTACGAGCAGTACTTC. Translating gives CAVRTSFYEQYF. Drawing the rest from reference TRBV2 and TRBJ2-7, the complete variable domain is EPEVTQTPSHQVTQMGQEVILRCVPISNHLYFYWYRQILGQKVEFLVSFYNNEISEKSEIFDDQFSVERPDGSNFTLKIRSTKLEDSAMYFCAVRTSFYEQYFGPGTRLTVT.

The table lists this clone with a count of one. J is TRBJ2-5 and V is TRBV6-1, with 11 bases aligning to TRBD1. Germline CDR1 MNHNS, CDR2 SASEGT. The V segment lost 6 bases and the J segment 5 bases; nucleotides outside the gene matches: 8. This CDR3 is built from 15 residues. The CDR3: CASRGTGGSRETQYF. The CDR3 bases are TGTGCCAGCAGAGGGACAGGGGGAAGTCGGGAGACCCAGTACTTC.

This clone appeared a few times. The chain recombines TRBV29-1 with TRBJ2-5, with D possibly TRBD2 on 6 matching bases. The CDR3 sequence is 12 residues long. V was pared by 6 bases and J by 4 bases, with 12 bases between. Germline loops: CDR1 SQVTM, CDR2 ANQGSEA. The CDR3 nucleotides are TGCAGCGTCGGAGGGCCGGGAGAGACCCAGTACTTC. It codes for CSVGGPGETQYF.